A selection of T cell receptor beta chains follows, all from one sample in a study of regulatory T cells in long-lasting Graves disease. TCRdb itself ran the multiplex PCR reads through MiXCR, one entry per CDR3 protein. The sample has fewer than 650,000 distinct CDR3 sequences, about 16% seen once; the top ten hold 12%. Separately, the same data were catalogued under a study of T cells in Graves' hyperthyroidism and ophthalmopathy.

The sample in question was peripheral blood mononuclear cells (PBMCs), obtained at new diagnosis, from a patient treated with antithyroid drugs. These receptors all come from a man between 18 and 29 years old with Graves disease. Both conserved end residues are part of each CDR3. Fields, in order: J gene, CDR3 length, V gene, clone size, D gene, CDR3 protein, CDR3 DNA. D genes are given only for firm matches. The size of a clone is reported for some rows only, either as once, few or many, or as a class for expanded clones.

>TRBJ2-1|16|TRBV5-1|many|TRBD1
CASSLNDRGSYNEQFF
TGCGCCAGCAGCCTCAATGACAGGGGATCTTACAATGAGCAGTTCTTC
>TRBJ2-3|14|TRBV10-3|-|-
CAITGSVGTDTQYF
TGTGCCATCACTGGTAGCGTTGGCACAGATACGCAGTATTTT
>TRBJ1-5|13|TRBV7-3|-|TRBD1
CASSLEGQSPQHF
TGTGCCAGCAGCCTGGAGGGACAGTCCCCCCAGCATTTT
>TRBJ2-1|14|TRBV20-1|many|-
CSAPRPGGDNEQFF
TGCAGTGCACCTCGGCCAGGGGGGGACAATGAGCAGTTCTTC
>TRBJ2-5|12|TRBV28|many|-
CASSRSSETQYF
TGTGCCAGCAGCCGAAGTTCAGAGACCCAGTACTTC
>TRBJ2-3|15|TRBV5-4|few|-
CASSLGQGEREAQYF
TGTGCCAGCAGCTTGGGCCAAGGCGAAAGGGAGGCGCAGTATTTT
>TRBJ2-1|14|TRBV27|many|TRBD2
CASTSIGGYNEQFF
TGTGCCAGCACCAGTATCGGGGGGTACAATGAGCAGTTCTTC
>TRBJ2-3|16|TRBV4-1|-|-
CASSQDRGRRTDTQYF
TGCGCCAGCAGCCAAGATAGGGGACGACGCACAGATACGCAGTATTTT
>TRBJ2-1|15|TRBV9|few|TRBD2
CASSVGGGLFNEQFF
TGTGCCAGCAGCGTAGGGGGGGGACTCTTCAATGAGCAGTTCTTC
>TRBJ2-5|14|TRBV19|-|TRBD2
CASSTPGRGETQYF
TGTGCCAGTTCAACCCCTGGGAGGGGAGAGACCCAGTACTTC
>TRBJ2-1|13|TRBV2|few|-
CASRGDGAIQQFF
TGTGCCAGCAGGGGGGACGGGGCAATTCAGCAGTTCTTC
>TRBJ1-2|14|TRBV27|few|TRBD1
CASSYAGGFSGYTF
TGTGCCAGCAGTTATGCAGGGGGCTTTAGTGGCTACACCTTC
>TRBJ1-1|15|TRBV18|many|TRBD1
CASSPLQGGNTEAFF
TGTGCCAGCTCACCACTCCAGGGGGGGAACACTGAAGCTTTCTTT
>TRBJ2-5|16|TRBV19|-|TRBD1
CASSVPTGSYQETQYF
TGTGCCAGCTCCGTACCGACAGGGAGTTACCAAGAGACCCAGTACTTC
>TRBJ2-7|12|TRBV6-1|many|TRBD1
CASTPTGAEQYF
TGTGCCAGCACCCCGACAGGGGCCGAGCAGTACTTC
>TRBJ1-1|13|TRBV20-1|many|-
CSASEDLNTEAFF
TGCAGTGCTAGTGAGGATCTTAACACTGAAGCTTTCTTT
>TRBJ2-5|14|TRBV29-1|-|TRBD1
CSVELGRGQETQYF
TGCAGCGTTGAACTGGGCAGGGGGCAAGAGACCCAGTACTTC
>TRBJ1-2|13|TRBV29-1|-|-
CSVGGRLNYGYTF
TGCAGCGTTGGCGGCAGGCTTAACTATGGCTACACCTTC
>TRBJ1-4|14|TRBV29-1|once|-
CSAETGGAGEKLFF
TGCAGCGCTGAGACCGGGGGAGCGGGTGAAAAACTGTTTTTT
>TRBJ2-3|13|TRBV20-1|many|-
CSARDRSSNTQYF
TGCAGTGCTAGAGATCGGTCTTCCAATACGCAGTATTTT
>TRBJ1-2|13|TRBV29-1|few|-
CSVYVGGDYGYTF
TGCAGCGTTTACGTCGGAGGAGACTATGGCTACACCTTC
>TRBJ1-3|16|TRBV28|many|TRBD1
CASSRRQGSAGNTIYF
TGTGCCAGCAGCCGAAGACAGGGGTCTGCTGGAAACACCATATATTTT
>TRBJ1-1|18|TRBV28|many|TRBD1
CASSLKPGQGALNTEAFF
TGTGCCAGCAGTTTAAAACCGGGACAGGGCGCTCTGAACACTGAAGCTTTCTTT
>TRBJ1-3|15|TRBV7-9|-|-
CASSLGRNSGNTIYF
TGTGCCAGCAGCTTAGGGAGGAATTCCGGAAACACCATATATTTT
>TRBJ1-2|15|TRBV27|many|TRBD1
CASSPRTGENYGYTF
TGTGCCAGCAGTCCCCGGACAGGGGAGAACTATGGCTACACCTTC
>TRBJ2-7|14|TRBV20-1|-|-
CSAGLNMGGGEQYF
TGCAGTGCTGGGCTTAACATGGGAGGGGGCGAGCAGTACTTC
>TRBJ2-1|11|TRBV20-1|many|-
CSADRYNEQFF
TGCAGTGCTGACAGGTACAATGAGCAGTTCTTC
>TRBJ1-5|16|TRBV27|many|-
CASSLSRPRRNQPQHF
TGTGCCAGCAGTTTGAGTAGACCCCGGAGGAATCAGCCCCAGCATTTT
>TRBJ2-7|14|TRBV3-1|few|TRBD2
CASSVRGRTYEQYF
TGTGCCAGCTCGGTGCGGGGGAGGACTTACGAGCAGTACTTC
>TRBJ1-3|15|TRBV20-1|many|-
CSAVIVPGAGNTIYF
TGCAGTGCCGTGATCGTACCAGGGGCTGGAAACACCATATATTTT
>TRBJ2-3|13|TRBV6-1|-|-
CASRRGVTDTQYF
TGTGCCAGCAGGAGGGGGGTAACAGATACGCAGTATTTT
>TRBJ1-5|13|TRBV30|many|-
CAWSVSGDQPQHF
TGTGCCTGGAGTGTATCGGGGGATCAGCCCCAGCATTTT
>TRBJ1-2|13|TRBV30|few|-
CAWTYGRDYGYTF
TGTGCCTGGACGTACGGGCGCGACTATGGCTACACCTTC
>TRBJ2-6|16|TRBV12-3/TRBV12-4|many|TRBD1
CASSHPQGVGANVLTF
TGTGCCAGCAGTCACCCACAGGGGGTTGGGGCCAACGTCCTGACTTTC
>TRBJ2-1|15|TRBV5-1|many|-
CASTSTAGTYNEQFF
TGCGCCAGTACTTCTACGGCAGGAACCTACAATGAGCAGTTCTTC
>TRBJ2-3|15|TRBV18|many|TRBD2
CASSPRLAGGDTQYF
TGTGCCAGCAGCCCTCGCCTAGCGGGAGGGGATACGCAGTATTTT
>TRBJ2-7|13|TRBV19|many|-
CASSIGTAYEQYF
TGTGCCAGTAGTATCGGGACGGCCTACGAGCAGTACTTC
>TRBJ2-7|14|TRBV19|few|TRBD2
CASSMIGGIYEQYF
TGTGCCAGTAGTATGATCGGGGGGATCTACGAGCAGTACTTC
>TRBJ1-1|12|TRBV12-5|many|-
CASGLQDTEAFF
TGTGCTAGTGGTTTACAGGACACTGAAGCTTTCTTT
>TRBJ2-3|15|TRBV28|many|TRBD1
CASSFSADREDTQYF
TGTGCCAGCAGTTTCTCCGCGGACAGGGAGGATACGCAGTATTTT
>TRBJ2-5|14|TRBV7-9|many|-
CASSLSIGGETQYF
TGTGCCAGCAGCTTAAGTATAGGGGGAGAGACCCAGTACTTC
>TRBJ1-1|15|TRBV3-1|few|-
CASSVRQDLNTEAFF
TGTGCCAGCAGCGTAAGACAGGACCTGAACACTGAAGCTTTCTTT
>TRBJ2-7|15|TRBV7-8|-|-
CASSGRDSSSYEQYF
TGTGCCAGCAGCGGCCGGGACTCGAGCTCCTACGAGCAGTACTTC
>TRBJ1-5|13|TRBV30|many|-
CAWAVQANQPQHF
TGTGCCTGGGCTGTACAGGCTAATCAGCCCCAGCATTTT
>TRBJ2-3|17|TRBV27|many|TRBD1
CASSFVRTGKRTDTQYF
TGTGCCAGCAGTTTCGTTAGGACAGGGAAACGCACAGATACGCAGTATTTT
>TRBJ1-3|16|TRBV20-1|-|TRBD1
CSASSGQDLSGNTIYF
TGCAGTGCTAGCTCCGGACAGGACCTCTCTGGAAACACCATATATTTT